Listed below are T cell receptor beta chains from one sample, sequenced in a study of CD8+ T cells in alopecia areata. Method: immunoSEQ multiplex PCR; TCRdb's copy keeps in-frame clones and lacks some. The repertoire consists of 150,000 to 200,000 clones, with 50% to 75% occurring once and the leading ten covering roughly 14%. Specimen: CD4+ T cells sorted from blood, collected at week 0. These receptors all stem from a human donor with alopecia areata. Both conserved end residues are part of each CDR3. The order of the fields is clone size, J gene, D gene, V gene, CDR3 DNA, CDR3 protein. A D gene is named only where the DNA matches it firmly. Size is omitted from some rows. Given values are once, few, many or a class for expanded clones.

-	TRBJ1-1	-	TRBV29-1	TGCAGCGTTGAAGTCTCAGTAAACACTGAAGCTTTCTTT	CSVEVSVNTEAFF
-	TRBJ1-1	-	TRBV9	TGTGCCAGCAGCGTAGAAGGAGCAGTGAACACTGAAGCTTTCTTT	CASSVEGAVNTEAFF
-	TRBJ2-2	-	TRBV2	TGTGCCAGCAGCCAAACAGTCGCCGGGGAGCTGTTTTTT	CASSQTVAGELFF
once	TRBJ1-5	-	TRBV30	TGTGCCTGGAGTGTTGGGCAGCGAAATCAGCCCCAGCATTTT	CAWSVGQRNQPQHF
-	TRBJ1-1	-	TRBV29-1	TGCAGCGCACTGGACAGACTGAACACTGAAGCTTTCTTT	CSALDRLNTEAFF
few	TRBJ2-2	-	TRBV15	TGTGCCACCAGTAAAGAGAGGACGTCCTCGGAGCTGTTTTTT	CATSKERTSSELFF
-	TRBJ1-1	-	TRBV29-1	TGCAGCGTTGCCGGAGTGGGCGAAGCTTTCTTT	CSVAGVGEAFF
-	TRBJ2-1	-	TRBV2	TGTGCCAGCAGTGGCGGGACAGACAATGAGCAGTTCTTC	CASSGGTDNEQFF
few	TRBJ1-5	TRBD1	TRBV27	TGTGCCAGCAGGCGGACAGGGAGCAATCAGCCCCAGCATTTT	CASRRTGSNQPQHF
-	TRBJ1-2	-	TRBV5-1	TGCGCCAGCAGCTTAGAGGGATATAACTATGGCTACACCTTC	CASSLEGYNYGYTF
once	TRBJ1-6	-	TRBV9	TGTGCCAGCAGCGTAGGCCCAGCAATAGCACCCCTCCACTTT	CASSVGPAIAPLHF
-	TRBJ1-1	-	TRBV6-1	TGTGCCAGCAGTGCGAAAAAGGACACAGAAGCTTTCTTT	CASSAKKDTEAFF
-	TRBJ1-4	-	TRBV29-1	TGCAGCGTTCTAGGGTTGGCAACTAATGAAAAACTGTTTTTT	CSVLGLATNEKLFF
-	TRBJ1-2	TRBD1	TRBV30	TGTGCCTGGACAGGGGGCGCTGGCTACACCTTC	CAWTGGAGYTF